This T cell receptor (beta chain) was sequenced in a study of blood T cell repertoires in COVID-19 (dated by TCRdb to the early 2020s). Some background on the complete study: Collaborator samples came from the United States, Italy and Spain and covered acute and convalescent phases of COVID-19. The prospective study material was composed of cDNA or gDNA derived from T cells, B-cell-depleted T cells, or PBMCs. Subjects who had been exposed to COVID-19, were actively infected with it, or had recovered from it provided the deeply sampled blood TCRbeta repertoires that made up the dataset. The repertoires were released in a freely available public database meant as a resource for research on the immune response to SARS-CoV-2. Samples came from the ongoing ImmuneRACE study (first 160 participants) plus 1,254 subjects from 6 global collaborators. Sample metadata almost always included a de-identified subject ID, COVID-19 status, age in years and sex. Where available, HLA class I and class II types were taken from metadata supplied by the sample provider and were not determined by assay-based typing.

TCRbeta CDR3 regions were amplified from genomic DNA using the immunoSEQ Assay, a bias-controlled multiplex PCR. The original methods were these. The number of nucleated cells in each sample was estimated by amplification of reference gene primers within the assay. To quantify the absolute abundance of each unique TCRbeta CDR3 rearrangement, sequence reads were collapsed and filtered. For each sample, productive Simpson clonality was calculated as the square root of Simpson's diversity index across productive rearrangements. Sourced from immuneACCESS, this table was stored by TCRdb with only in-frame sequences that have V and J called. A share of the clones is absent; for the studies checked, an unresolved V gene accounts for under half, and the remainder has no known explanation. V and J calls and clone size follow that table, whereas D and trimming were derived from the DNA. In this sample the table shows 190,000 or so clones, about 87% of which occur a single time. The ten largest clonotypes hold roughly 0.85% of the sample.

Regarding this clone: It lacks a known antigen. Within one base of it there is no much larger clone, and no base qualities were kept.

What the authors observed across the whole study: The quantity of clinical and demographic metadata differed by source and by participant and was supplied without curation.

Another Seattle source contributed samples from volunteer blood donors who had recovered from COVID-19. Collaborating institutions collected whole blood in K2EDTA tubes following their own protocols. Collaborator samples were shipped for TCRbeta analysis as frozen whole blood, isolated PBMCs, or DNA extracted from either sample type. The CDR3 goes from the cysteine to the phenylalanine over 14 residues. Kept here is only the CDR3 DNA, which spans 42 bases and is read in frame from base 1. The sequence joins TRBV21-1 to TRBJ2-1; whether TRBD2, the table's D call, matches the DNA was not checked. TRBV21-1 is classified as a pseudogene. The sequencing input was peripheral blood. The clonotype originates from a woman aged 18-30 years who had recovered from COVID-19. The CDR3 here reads CASTHGTSYNEQFF. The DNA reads TGTGCCAGCACCCACGGGACTTCTTACAATGAGCAGTTCTTC.